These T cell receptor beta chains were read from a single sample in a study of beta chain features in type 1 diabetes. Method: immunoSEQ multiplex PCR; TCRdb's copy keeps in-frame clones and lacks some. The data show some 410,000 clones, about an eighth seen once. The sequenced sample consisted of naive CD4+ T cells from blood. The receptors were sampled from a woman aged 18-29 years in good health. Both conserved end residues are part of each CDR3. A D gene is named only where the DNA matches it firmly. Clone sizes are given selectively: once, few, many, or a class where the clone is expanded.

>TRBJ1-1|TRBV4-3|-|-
CASSQGRRLNTEAFF
TGCGCCAGCAGCCAGGGGAGGCGGTTGAACACTGAAGCTTTCTTT
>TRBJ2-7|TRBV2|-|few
CASSVGGQWSEQYF
TGTGCCAGCAGTGTTGGAGGGCAGTGGAGCGAGCAGTACTTC
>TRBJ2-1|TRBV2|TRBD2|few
CASSNLAGSYNEQFF
TGTGCCAGCAGTAACCTAGCGGGCTCCTACAATGAGCAGTTCTTC
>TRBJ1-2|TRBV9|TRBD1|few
CASSPTGTNYGYTF
TGTGCCAGCAGCCCGACAGGGACAAACTATGGCTACACCTTC
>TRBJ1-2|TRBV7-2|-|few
CASSLALRSSGYTF
TGTGCCAGCAGCTTAGCGCTGAGAAGCTCTGGCTACACCTTC
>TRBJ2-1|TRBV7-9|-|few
CASSLAGRGRYNEQFF
TGTGCCAGCAGCTTAGCGGGGCGGGGAAGATACAATGAGCAGTTCTTC
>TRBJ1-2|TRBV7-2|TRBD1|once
CASSLVGGFGYTF
TGTGCCAGCAGCTTAGTAGGGGGCTTTGGCTACACCTTC
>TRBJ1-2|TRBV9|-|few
CASSVDSNYGYTF
TGTGCCAGCAGCGTCGACAGCAACTATGGCTACACCTTC
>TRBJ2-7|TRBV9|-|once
CASSATWTPYEQYF
TGTGCCAGCAGCGCCACGTGGACACCCTACGAGCAGTACTTC
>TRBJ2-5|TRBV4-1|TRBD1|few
CASSRGTGTGVQETQYF
TGCGCCAGCAGCCGAGGTACCGGGACAGGGGTCCAAGAGACCCAGTACTTC
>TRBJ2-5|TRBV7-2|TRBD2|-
CASSYAGRETQYF
TGTGCCAGCAGTTACGCCGGGAGGGAGACCCAGTACTTC
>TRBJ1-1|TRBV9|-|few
CASSVVNTEAFF
TGTGCCAGCAGCGTAGTCAACACTGAAGCTTTCTTT
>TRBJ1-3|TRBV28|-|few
CASRDSSSGNTIYF
TGTGCCAGCAGGGACTCGAGCTCTGGAAACACCATATATTTT
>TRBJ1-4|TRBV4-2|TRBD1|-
CASSGAQQGRNEKLFF
TGTGCCAGCAGCGGAGCCCAACAGGGGCGAAATGAAAAACTGTTTTTT
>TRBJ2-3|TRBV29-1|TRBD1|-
CSVTGQGGSTDTQYF
TGCAGCGTTACTGGACAGGGCGGGAGCACAGATACGCAGTATTTT
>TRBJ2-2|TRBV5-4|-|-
CASSLERGRYTGELFF
TGTGCCAGCAGCTTGGAACGGGGCAGGTACACCGGGGAGCTGTTTTTT
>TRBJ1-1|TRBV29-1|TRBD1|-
CSANRDRASNTEAFF
TGCAGCGCGAATCGGGACAGGGCTTCGAACACTGAAGCTTTCTTT
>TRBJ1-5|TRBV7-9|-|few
CASSLSFPSNQPQHF
TGTGCCAGCAGCTTATCCTTTCCTAGCAATCAGCCCCAGCATTTT
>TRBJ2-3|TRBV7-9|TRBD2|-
CASSPSGATDTQYF
TGTGCCAGCAGCCCTAGCGGGGCCACAGATACGCAGTATTTT
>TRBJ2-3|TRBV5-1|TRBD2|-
CASSFGLARPSTDTQYF
TGCGCCAGCAGCTTCGGACTAGCGAGACCTAGCACAGATACGCAGTATTTT
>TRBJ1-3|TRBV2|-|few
CASSVGPPGNTIYF
TGTGCCAGCAGTGTGGGGCCCCCAGGAAACACCATATATTTT
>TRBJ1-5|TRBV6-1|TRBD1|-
CASRFGQDQPQHF
TGTGCCAGCAGATTTGGACAGGATCAGCCCCAGCATTTT
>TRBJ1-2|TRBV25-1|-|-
CASSVEDSYGYTF
TGTGCCAGCAGTGTCGAGGACAGTTATGGCTACACCTTC
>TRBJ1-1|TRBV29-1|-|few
CSGGWDTEAFF
TGCAGCGGGGGATGGGACACTGAAGCTTTCTTT
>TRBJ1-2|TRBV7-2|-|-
CASSLAGSGYTF
TGTGCCAGCAGCTTAGCAGGGTCTGGCTACACCTTC
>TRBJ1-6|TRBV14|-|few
CASSQELRGSPLHF
TGTGCCAGCAGCCAAGAGCTTCGTGGTTCACCCCTCCACTTT
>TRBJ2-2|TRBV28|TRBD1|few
CASRWGQANTGELFF
TGTGCCAGCAGGTGGGGACAGGCGAACACCGGGGAGCTGTTTTTT
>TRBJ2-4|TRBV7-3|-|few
CASSLTSGGSIQYF
TGTGCCAGCAGCTTAACTAGCGGCGGGTCCATTCAGTACTTC
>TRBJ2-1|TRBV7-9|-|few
CASSLELRSYNEQFF
TGTGCCAGCAGCTTAGAACTACGTAGTTACAATGAGCAGTTCTTC
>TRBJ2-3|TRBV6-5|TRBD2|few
CASGRAGGTSDTQYF
TGTGCCAGCGGCCGAGCGGGGGGGACTTCAGATACGCAGTATTTT
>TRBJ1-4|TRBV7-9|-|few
CASSLDRDTEKLFF
TGTGCCAGCAGCTTAGATCGGGACACTGAAAAACTGTTTTTT
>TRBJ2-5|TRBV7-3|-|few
CASSRTRQETQYF
TGTGCCAGCAGTCGGACCAGACAAGAGACCCAGTACTTC
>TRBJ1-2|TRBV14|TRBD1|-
CASSQAGTVDGYTF
TGTGCCAGCAGCCAAGCTGGGACAGTCGATGGCTACACCTTC
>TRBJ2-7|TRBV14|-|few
CASSQLTGEQYF
TGTGCCAGCAGCCAGCTCACGGGGGAGCAGTACTTC
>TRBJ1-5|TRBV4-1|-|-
CASGGGGRGQPQHF
TGCGCCAGCGGAGGGGGAGGGCGAGGTCAGCCCCAGCATTTT
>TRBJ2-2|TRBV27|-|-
CASSLSASVKYTGELFF
TGTGCCAGCAGTTTATCTGCATCGGTTAAGTACACCGGGGAGCTGTTTTTT
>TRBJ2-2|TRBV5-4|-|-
CASSLYSLASGELFF
TGTGCCAGCAGCTTGTATTCGCTGGCATCCGGGGAGCTGTTTTTT
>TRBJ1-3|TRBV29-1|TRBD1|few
CSVSGTGGELIGNTIYF
TGCAGCGTCTCCGGGACAGGGGGGGAGTTGATTGGAAACACCATATATTTT
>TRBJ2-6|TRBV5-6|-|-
CASSPRAGDFAGANVLTF
TGTGCCAGCAGCCCGAGGGCAGGGGATTTCGCTGGGGCCAACGTCCTGACTTTC
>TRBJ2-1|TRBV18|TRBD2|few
CASSRSGSYNEQFF
TGTGCCAGCTCACGAAGCGGGAGTTACAATGAGCAGTTCTTC
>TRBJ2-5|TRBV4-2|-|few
CASSLRSNEAQYF
TGTGCCAGCAGCCTCCGTAGTAATGAGGCCCAGTACTTC
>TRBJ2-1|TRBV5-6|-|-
CASSFFLGNKQFF
TGTGCCAGCAGCTTTTTCCTGGGAAATAAGCAGTTCTTC
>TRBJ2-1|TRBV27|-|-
CASSYLAGSFSGIDEQFF
TGTGCCAGCAGTTACTTGGCGGGATCCTTTTCAGGTATCGATGAGCAGTTCTTC
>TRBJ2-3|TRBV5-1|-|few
CASSLATSTDTQYF
TGCGCCAGCAGCCTAGCGACCAGCACAGATACGCAGTATTTT
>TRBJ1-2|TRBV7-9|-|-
CASSFAGGYGYTF
TGTGCCAGCAGCTTCGCCGGTGGCTATGGCTACACCTTC
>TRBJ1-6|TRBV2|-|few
CASSQQGQESSPLHF
TGTGCCAGCAGTCAACAGGGACAAGAGAGTTCACCCCTCCACTTT
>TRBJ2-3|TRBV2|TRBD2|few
CASSWRETPDTQYF
TGTGCCAGCAGTTGGCGGGAGACCCCAGATACGCAGTATTTT
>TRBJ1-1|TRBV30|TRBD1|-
CAWSNRDRAFF
TGTGCCTGGAGTAACCGGGACAGAGCTTTCTTT